A selection of T cell receptor beta chains follows, all from one sample in a study of blood T cells in healthy people across ages. TCRdb itself ran the 5' RACE reads through MiXCR, one entry per CDR3 protein. The table records over 750,000 distinct CDR3 sequences, roughly 25% of them present only once. A further study also used this sample, focusing on T cells of mothers and their children.

The specimen was blood. The receptors come from a boy aged 5-17 years in good health. The CDR3 runs from the conserved cysteine through the conserved F or W. D genes are given only for firm matches. The size entry is marked missing in some rows and otherwise reads once, few, many or a size class.

v_call,d_call,j_call,clone_size,cdr3_nt,cdr3_aa
TRBV29-1,TRBD1,TRBJ2-1,NA,TGCAGCGTGGTTGGGGATAATTTGCCAGGGGGAAATGAGCAGTTCTTC,CSVVGDNLPGGNEQFF
TRBV25-1,TRBD1,TRBJ1-2,few,TGTGCCAGCAGTGCCCTAACAGGGGGCCTCGACTATGGCTACACCTTC,CASSALTGGLDYGYTF
TRBV29-1,NA,TRBJ2-2,few,TGCAGCGTTGAAGTTGCGGGTGATGACACCGGGGAGCTGTTTTTT,CSVEVAGDDTGELFF
TRBV7-9,NA,TRBJ2-7,NA,TGTGCCAGCAGCTTAGCGAGTGGGGCGGAGGAGCAGTACTTC,CASSLASGAEEQYF
TRBV6-2/TRBV6-3,NA,TRBJ1-2,NA,TGTGCCAGCAGCGGGGGATTGAAATATGGCTACACCTTC,CASSGGLKYGYTF
TRBV11-2,NA,TRBJ2-1,NA,TGTGCCAGCAGCTTAGTAGGCGAAGGGATACCCTACAATGAGCAGTTCTTC,CASSLVGEGIPYNEQFF
TRBV7-2,NA,TRBJ1-1,NA,TGTGCCAGCAGCTCCAGGGTACTGAACACTGAAGCTTTCTTT,CASSSRVLNTEAFF
TRBV29-1,NA,TRBJ2-1,NA,TGCAGCGTTGCCTGGGACAATGAGCAGTTCTTC,CSVAWDNEQFF
TRBV6-6,NA,TRBJ1-1,few,TGTGCCAGCAGTTACTCTGGGGTAGGGAACACTGAAGCTTTCTTT,CASSYSGVGNTEAFF
TRBV9,NA,TRBJ2-7,NA,TGTGCCAGCAGCGTAAGCATCACAGACGAGCAGTACTTC,CASSVSITDEQYF
TRBV6-1,NA,TRBJ2-7,NA,TGTGCCAGCCAAAGCTACGAGCAGTACTTC,CASQSYEQYF
TRBV5-1,TRBD2,TRBJ2-7,many,TGCGCCAGCAGCTTCATAGGCGGTACTAGCGTCTCCTACGAGCAGTACTTC,CASSFIGGTSVSYEQYF
TRBV7-6,TRBD2,TRBJ2-3,few,TGTGCCAGCAGCTTAGAGCTAGCGGGAGAATCGGATACGCAGTATTTT,CASSLELAGESDTQYF